These 18 T cell receptor beta chains originate from one sample sequenced in a study of shared clonotypes between healthy human individuals. Naive CD8 cells, CD45RO-negative and positively selected for CCR7, excluded terminally differentiated effector memory CD45RA+ cells. Profiled with immunoSEQ multiplex PCR; TCRdb holds only in-frame clones, not every one. The data hold fewer than 1 million clones, with about 97% observed a single time. The specimen was naive CD8+ T cells sorted from blood. The receptors stem from a young man in good health.

The chain recombines TRBV11-3 with TRBJ2-7, with 11 bases fitting TRBD2. Trimming at V came to 1 base and at J to 7 bases, leaving 0 bases not matched to a gene. Germline CDR1 is SGHNT and CDR2 is YENEEA. This CDR3 spans 13 amino acids. The CDR3 region is CASSLGLAGEQYF. DNA for the CDR3: TGTGCCAGCAGCTTAGGACTAGCGGGAGAGCAGTACTTC.

As for this clone: This CDR3 is also generated by other DNA sequences in the sample. This chain links TRBV7-2 with TRBJ2-7; 9 bases align to TRBD2. Germline CDR1 is SGHTA and CDR2 is FQGNSA. V dropped 1 base and J dropped 4; count of bases not matched to a gene: 5. This CDR3 is built from 15 residues. The CDR3 DNA follows: TGTGCCAGCAGCTTAGGACTAGCGGCAAGTTACGAGCAGTACTTC. It encodes CASSLGLAASYEQYF.

The J gene is TRBJ2-3, the V gene TRBV7-8, with 10 bases identical to TRBD2. V was clipped by 1 base and J by 0 bases; unmatched bases: 1. There are 16 residues in the CDR3. From germline, CDR1 is SGHVS and CDR2 FQNEAQ. This chain's CDR3 is CASSLEAGGSTDTQYF. CDR3 sequence (DNA): TGTGCCAGCAGCTTAGAAGCGGGAGGGAGCACAGATACGCAGTATTTT.

The chain recombines TRBV27 with TRBJ2-7; tentatively, D is TRBD2 (5 bases). The CDR3 runs to 14 residues. The V end lost 7 bases, the J end lost 0 bases, and 13 bases lay between the germline ends. CDR1 and CDR2 (germline): MNHEY, SMNVEV (reference sequence). Here the CDR3 reads CASIRTGSSYEQYF. The CDR3 DNA is TGTGCCAGCATCCGCACGGGGAGCTCCTACGAGCAGTACTTC.

The chain employs TRBV5-1 and TRBJ1-1; TRBD1 agrees at 8 bases. In germline, CDR1 is SGHRS, CDR2 YFSETQ. The trim removed 4 bases at V and 1 base at J, leaving 3 bases unmatched. The CDR3 runs 14 residues. The CDR3 DNA reads TGCGCCAGCAGCGCCGGGACAGGGAACACTGAAGCTTTCTTT. It is translated as CASSAGTGNTEAFF.

The chain links TRBV5-6 to TRBJ2-5, with D possibly TRBD2 on 5 matching bases. The V gene lost 6 bases and the J gene lost 3 bases, with 9 bases spanning the gap. The CDR3 is 12 residues long. Germline CDR1 and CDR2: SGHDT and YYEEEE. CDR3 coding DNA: TGTGCCAGCAACGGGGATGAAGAGACCCAGTACTTC. The encoded protein is CASNGDEETQYF.

The chain has TRBV29-1 and TRBJ2-5; the match to TRBD2 covers 7 bases. The trim removed 3 bases at V and 1 base at J, leaving 5 bases unmatched. The germline V gene has CDR1 SQVTM and CDR2 ANQGSEA. The CDR3 runs to 14 residues. As DNA, the CDR3 is TGCAGCGTTGAGGGAGGGGAGTCCCAAGAGACCCAGTACTTC. Translating gives CSVEGGESQETQYF.

The chain has TRBV6-5 and TRBJ2-1, with D possibly matching TRBD1 (6 bases). V was shortened by 6 bases and J by 8 bases, with 17 bases between the two germline ends. There are 14 residues in the CDR3. From germline, CDR1 is MNHEY and CDR2 SVGAGI. The CDR3 bases are TGTGCCAGCAGGGATGGGACACCTCGGCATGAGCAGTTCTTC. It codes for CASRDGTPRHEQFF.

This clone occurred once. CDR3 in amino acids: CASSTDREEDQPQHF. The CDR3 DNA follows: TGTGCCAGCAGCACGGACAGGGAGGAGGATCAGCCCCAGCATTTT. The rearrangement links TRBV7-9 to TRBJ1-5; 8 positions agree with TRBD1. Germline assignment: CDR1 SEHNR and CDR2 FQNEAQ (reference sequence). V shed 5 bases and J 5 bases; nucleotides not matched to a gene: 8. CDR3 length: 15 amino acids.

The DNA for the CDR3 is TGTGCCAGCAGCAAGGGGGTTGGGCACAATGAGCAGTTCTTC. Translating gives CASSKGVGHNEQFF. V usage is TRBV13 and J usage is TRBJ2-1; D is possibly TRBD1 (6 bases). CDR1 and CDR2 from the germline V gene are PRHDT and FYEKMQ (reference sequence). CDR3 length: 14 residues. V shed 5 bases and J shed 5 bases, with 13 bases lying between them.

This sequence joins TRBV9 and TRBJ1-1; possible D gene TRBD1, 5 bases. CDR1 is SGDLS and CDR2 is YYNGEE in the germline V gene. V was cut by 0 bases and J by 6 bases, with 12 bases left in between. The length of the CDR3 is 14 residues. CDR3 bases: TGTGCCAGCAGCGTAGGTCAGGGTATCGCTGAAGCTTTCTTT. It is translated as CASSVGQGIAEAFF. The complete variable domain, with remaining parts taken from reference TRBV9 and TRBJ1-1, reads DSGVTQTPKHLITATGQRVTLRCSPRSGDLSVYWYQQSLDQGLQFLIQYYNGEERAKGNILERFSAQQFPDLHSELNLSSLELGDSALYFCASSVGQGIAEAFFGQGTRLTVV.

The rearrangement joins TRBV6-4 to TRBJ2-1; D remains ambiguous. V was clipped by 2 bases and J by 8 bases, with 4 bases between them. Germline CDR1 MRHNA, CDR2 SNTAGT. The CDR3 runs 11 residues. The CDR3 nucleotides are TGTGCCAGCAGTGACGGGCATGAGCAGTTCTTC. Its protein is CASSDGHEQFF.

V and J are TRBV19 and TRBJ2-7; D may be TRBD1 or TRBD2 (5 bases each). Germline V gene data show CDR1 as LNHDA and CDR2 as SQIVND (reference sequence). Trimming shortened V by 5 bases and J by 2 bases, and 19 bases separated the two germline ends. CDR3 size: 16 residues. The CDR3 sequence is CASSDPGTYDPYEQYF. The CDR3 DNA is TGTGCCAGTAGTGACCCCGGGACGTACGACCCCTACGAGCAGTACTTC. Based on the CDR3 plus reference TRBV19 and TRBJ2-7, the full variable domain is DGGITQSPKYLFRKEGQNVTLSCEQNLNHDAMYWYRQDPGQGLRLIYYSQIVNDFQKGDIAEGYSVSREKKESFPLTVTSAQKNPTAFYLCASSDPGTYDPYEQYFGPGTRLTVT.

The chain employs TRBV29-1 and TRBJ2-7; the match to TRBD1 covers 7 bases. Germline trimming cut 1 base from V and 7 bases from J; bases unmatched to any gene: 7. Germline V CDR1 and CDR2: SQVTM, ANQGSEA. This CDR3 is 13 amino acids long. For the CDR3, the DNA is TGCAGCGTTGAAGTGATAGGGGGCAGTGAGCAGTACTTC. Protein product: CSVEVIGGSEQYF.

This chain links TRBV9 with TRBJ2-1, with 11 positions matching TRBD2. Germline V lookup: CDR1 SGDLS, CDR2 YYNGEE. The CDR3 is 14 residues long. The ends lost 6 bases at V and 5 bases at J; junction bases unmatched: 4. CDR3 protein: CASNLAGGDNEQFF. Here the CDR3 DNA reads TGTGCCAGCAACCTAGCGGGAGGAGACAATGAGCAGTTCTTC.

The chain uses TRBV11-2 and TRBJ2-1, with TRBD2 matching 10 bases. The trim removed 1 base at V and 2 bases at J, leaving 8 bases unmatched. CDR1 and CDR2 (germline): SGHAT, FQNNGV. The CDR3 runs to 18 residues. The CDR3 bases are TGTGCCAGCAGCTTAGGGCCTCCTAGCGGGAGTACCTACAATGAGCAGTTCTTC. Residues: CASSLGPPSGSTYNEQFF. The entire variable domain, with the rest obtained from reference TRBV11-2 and TRBJ2-1, is as follows: EAGVAQSPRYKIIEKRQSVAFWCNPISGHATLYWYQQILGQGPKLLIQFQNNGVVDDSQLPKDRFSAERLKGVDSTLKIQPAKLEDSAVYLCASSLGPPSGSTYNEQFFGPGTRLTVL.

This clone was seen just once. V gene TRBV4-1 combines with J gene TRBJ2-7; D not certain. The CDR3 is 15 residues long. V lost 1 base and J 3 bases, leaving 13 bases between the germline ends. The germline V gene encodes CDR1 MGHRA and CDR2 YSYEKL. The CDR3 is CASSQVLGGIYEQYF. The CDR3 nucleotides are TGCGCCAGCAGCCAAGTTTTGGGCGGCATCTACGAGCAGTACTTC.

The chain recombines TRBV29-1 with TRBJ2-7, with D possibly matching TRBD1 (6 bases). Trimming left V 6 bases short and J 0 bases short, with 12 bases between. This CDR3 is built from 13 residues. Looked up from germline, CDR1 is SQVTM and CDR2 is ANQGSEA. For the CDR3, the DNA is TGCAGCGTAGTAAGACAGGACTCCTACGAGCAGTACTTC. It translates to CSVVRQDSYEQYF.